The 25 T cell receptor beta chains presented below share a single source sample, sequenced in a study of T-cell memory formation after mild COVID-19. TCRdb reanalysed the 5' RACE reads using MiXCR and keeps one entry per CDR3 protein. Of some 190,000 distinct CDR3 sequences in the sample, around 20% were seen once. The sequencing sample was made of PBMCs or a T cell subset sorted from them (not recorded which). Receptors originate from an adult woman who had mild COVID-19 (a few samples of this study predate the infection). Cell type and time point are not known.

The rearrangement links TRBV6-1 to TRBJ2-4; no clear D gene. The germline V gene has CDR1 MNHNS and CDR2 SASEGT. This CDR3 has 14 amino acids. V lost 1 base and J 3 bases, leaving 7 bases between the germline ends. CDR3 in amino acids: CASSEGVGKNIQYF. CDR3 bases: TGTGCCAGCAGTGAAGGGGTAGGCAAAAACATTCAGTACTTC.

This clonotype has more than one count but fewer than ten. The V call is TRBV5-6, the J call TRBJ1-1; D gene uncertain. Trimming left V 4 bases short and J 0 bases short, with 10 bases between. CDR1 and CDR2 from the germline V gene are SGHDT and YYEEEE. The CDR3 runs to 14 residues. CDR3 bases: TGTGCCAGCAGCGGCCGTTTGGTGAACACTGAAGCTTTCTTT. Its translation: CASSGRLVNTEAFF.

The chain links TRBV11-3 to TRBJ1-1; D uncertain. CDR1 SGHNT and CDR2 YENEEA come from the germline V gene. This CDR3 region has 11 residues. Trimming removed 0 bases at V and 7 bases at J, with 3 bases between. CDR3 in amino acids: CASSLEVEAFF. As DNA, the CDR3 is TGTGCCAGCAGCTTAGAGGTTGAAGCTTTCTTT.

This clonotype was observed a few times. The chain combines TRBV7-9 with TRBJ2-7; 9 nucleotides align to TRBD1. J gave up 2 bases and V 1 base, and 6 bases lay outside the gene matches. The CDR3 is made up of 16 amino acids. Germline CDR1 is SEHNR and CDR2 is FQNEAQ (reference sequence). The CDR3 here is CASSLGDRATTYEQYF. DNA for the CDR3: TGTGCCAGCAGCTTAGGGGACAGGGCCACTACCTACGAGCAGTACTTC.

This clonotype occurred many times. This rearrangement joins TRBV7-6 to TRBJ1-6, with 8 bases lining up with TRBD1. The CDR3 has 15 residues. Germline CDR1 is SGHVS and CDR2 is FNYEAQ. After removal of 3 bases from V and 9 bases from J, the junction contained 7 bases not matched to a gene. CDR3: CASSLTGDRSSPLHF. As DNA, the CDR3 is TGTGCCAGCAGCTTGACAGGGGATAGAAGTTCACCCCTCCACTTT.

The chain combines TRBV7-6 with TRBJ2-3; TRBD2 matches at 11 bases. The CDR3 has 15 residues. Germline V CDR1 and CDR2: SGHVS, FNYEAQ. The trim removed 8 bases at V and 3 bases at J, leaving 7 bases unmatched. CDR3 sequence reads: CASLASGRSTDTQYF. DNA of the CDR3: TGTGCCAGCTTGGCTAGCGGGAGGTCGACAGATACGCAGTATTTT.

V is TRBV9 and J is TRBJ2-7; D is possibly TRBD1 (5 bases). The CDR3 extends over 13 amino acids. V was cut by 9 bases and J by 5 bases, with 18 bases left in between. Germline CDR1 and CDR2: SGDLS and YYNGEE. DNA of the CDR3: TGTGCCACCTTATCAGGGCGAATGGACGAGCAGTACTTC. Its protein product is CATLSGRMDEQYF.

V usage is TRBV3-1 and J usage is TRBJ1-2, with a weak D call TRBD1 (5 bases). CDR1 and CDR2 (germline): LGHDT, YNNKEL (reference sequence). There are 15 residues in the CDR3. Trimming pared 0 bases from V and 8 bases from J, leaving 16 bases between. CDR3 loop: CASSQDATVPGGYTF. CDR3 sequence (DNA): TGTGCCAGCAGCCAAGACGCGACAGTTCCAGGCGGCTACACCTTC.

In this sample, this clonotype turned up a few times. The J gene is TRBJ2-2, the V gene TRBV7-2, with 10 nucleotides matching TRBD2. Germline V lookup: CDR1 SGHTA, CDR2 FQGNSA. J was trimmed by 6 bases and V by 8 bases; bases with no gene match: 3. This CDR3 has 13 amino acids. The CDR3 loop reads CASRLAGPGELFF. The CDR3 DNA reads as TGTGCCAGCCGACTAGCGGGTCCCGGGGAGCTGTTTTTT. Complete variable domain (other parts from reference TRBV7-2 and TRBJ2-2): GAGVSQSPSNKVTEKGKDVELRCDPISGHTALYWYRQSLGQGLEFLIYFQGNSAPDKSGLPSDRFSAERTGGSVSTLTIQRTQQEDSAVYLCASRLAGPGELFFGEGSRLTVL.

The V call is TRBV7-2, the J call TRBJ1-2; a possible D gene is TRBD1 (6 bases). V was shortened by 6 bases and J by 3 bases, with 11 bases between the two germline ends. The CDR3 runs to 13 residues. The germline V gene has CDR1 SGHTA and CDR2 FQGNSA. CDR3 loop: CASSYRVDYGYTF. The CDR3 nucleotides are TGTGCCAGCAGTTACAGGGTTGACTATGGCTACACCTTC.

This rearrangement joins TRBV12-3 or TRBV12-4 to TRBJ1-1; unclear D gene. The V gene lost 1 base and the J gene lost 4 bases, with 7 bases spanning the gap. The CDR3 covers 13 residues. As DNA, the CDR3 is TGTGCCAGCAGTTTAGGGCCGACCACTGAAGCTTTCTTT. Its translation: CASSLGPTTEAFF.

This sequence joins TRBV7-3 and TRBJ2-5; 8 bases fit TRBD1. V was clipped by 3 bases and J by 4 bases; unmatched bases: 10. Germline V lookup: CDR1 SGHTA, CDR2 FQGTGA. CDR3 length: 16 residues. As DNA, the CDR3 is TGTGCCAGCAGCTTGTCAGGGGGCGCGGGATTAGAGACCCAGTACTTC. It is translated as CASSLSGGAGLETQYF.

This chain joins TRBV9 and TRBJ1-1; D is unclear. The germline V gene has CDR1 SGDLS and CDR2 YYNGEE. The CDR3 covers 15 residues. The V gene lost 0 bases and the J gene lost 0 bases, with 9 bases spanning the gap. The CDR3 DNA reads TGTGCCAGCAGCGTAGTGTCACAAGTGAACACTGAAGCTTTCTTT. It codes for CASSVVSQVNTEAFF.

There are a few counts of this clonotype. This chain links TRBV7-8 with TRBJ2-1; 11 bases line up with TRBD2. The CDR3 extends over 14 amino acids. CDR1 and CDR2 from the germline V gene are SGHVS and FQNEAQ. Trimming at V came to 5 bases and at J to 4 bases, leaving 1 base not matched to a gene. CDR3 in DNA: TGTGCCAGCAGCCCTAGCGGGGGGTACAATGAGCAGTTCTTC. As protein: CASSPSGGYNEQFF.

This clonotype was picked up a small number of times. CDR3 in amino acids: CASSYRQETQYF. The CDR3 nucleotides read TGTGCCAGCAGTTATCGACAAGAGACCCAGTACTTC. V is TRBV6-6 and J is TRBJ2-5; D gene uncertain. The CDR3 has 12 amino acids. CDR1 is MNHNY, CDR2 SVGAGI, per germline (reference sequence). The V end was cut by 3 bases, the J end by 2 bases, with 4 bases between.

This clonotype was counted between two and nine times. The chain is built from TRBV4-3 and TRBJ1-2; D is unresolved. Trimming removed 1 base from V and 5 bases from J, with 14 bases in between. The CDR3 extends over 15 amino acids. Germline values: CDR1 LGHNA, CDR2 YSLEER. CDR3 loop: CASSQGREQSYGYTF. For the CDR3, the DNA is TGCGCCAGCAGCCAAGGTAGAGAACAGTCTTATGGCTACACCTTC.

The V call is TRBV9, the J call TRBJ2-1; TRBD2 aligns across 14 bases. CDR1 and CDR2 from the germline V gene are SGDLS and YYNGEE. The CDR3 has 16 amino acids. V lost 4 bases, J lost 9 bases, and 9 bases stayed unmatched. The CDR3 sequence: CASSSSTGTSGSEQFF. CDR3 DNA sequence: TGTGCCAGCAGCTCCAGTACCGGGACTAGCGGGAGTGAGCAGTTCTTC.

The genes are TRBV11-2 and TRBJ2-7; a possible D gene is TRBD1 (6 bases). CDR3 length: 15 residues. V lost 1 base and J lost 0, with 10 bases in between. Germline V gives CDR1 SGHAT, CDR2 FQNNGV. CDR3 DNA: TGTGCCAGCAGCTTAGTTGACAGGTTCTCCTACGAGCAGTACTTC. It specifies CASSLVDRFSYEQYF.

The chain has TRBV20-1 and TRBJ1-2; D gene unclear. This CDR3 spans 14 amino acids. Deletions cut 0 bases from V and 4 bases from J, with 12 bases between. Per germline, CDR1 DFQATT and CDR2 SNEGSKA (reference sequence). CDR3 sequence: CSARDYGGSYGYTF. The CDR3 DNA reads TGCAGTGCTAGAGATTATGGAGGGTCCTATGGCTACACCTTC.

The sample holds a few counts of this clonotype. This chain's CDR3 is CASSLDAGTQYF. The CDR3 nucleotides are TGTGCCAGCAGCTTAGACGCCGGTACGCAGTATTTT. V usage is TRBV7-3 and J usage is TRBJ2-3; D unclear. Germline lookup yields CDR1 SGHTA and CDR2 FQGTGA. This CDR3 region has 12 residues. V dropped 2 bases and J dropped 8 bases, with 8 bases sitting between them.

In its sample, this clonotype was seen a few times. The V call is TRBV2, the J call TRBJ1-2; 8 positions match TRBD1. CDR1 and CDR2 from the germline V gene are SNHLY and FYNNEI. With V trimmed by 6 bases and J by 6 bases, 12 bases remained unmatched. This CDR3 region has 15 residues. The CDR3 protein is CASSGDRTGGDGYTF. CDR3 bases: TGTGCCAGCAGCGGGGACAGGACCGGAGGCGATGGCTACACCTTC. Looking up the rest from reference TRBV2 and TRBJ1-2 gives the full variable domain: EPEVTQTPSHQVTQMGQEVILRCVPISNHLYFYWYRQILGQKVEFLVSFYNNEISEKSEIFDDQFSVERPDGSNFTLKIRSTKLEDSAMYFCASSGDRTGGDGYTFGSGTRLTVV.

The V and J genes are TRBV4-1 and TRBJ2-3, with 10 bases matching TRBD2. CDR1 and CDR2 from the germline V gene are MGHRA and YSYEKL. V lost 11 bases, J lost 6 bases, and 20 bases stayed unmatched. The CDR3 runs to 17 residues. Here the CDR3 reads CAYHSGGDSWSDDTQYF. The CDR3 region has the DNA TGCGCCTACCACAGCGGGGGGGACTCTTGGAGCGACGATACGCAGTATTTT.

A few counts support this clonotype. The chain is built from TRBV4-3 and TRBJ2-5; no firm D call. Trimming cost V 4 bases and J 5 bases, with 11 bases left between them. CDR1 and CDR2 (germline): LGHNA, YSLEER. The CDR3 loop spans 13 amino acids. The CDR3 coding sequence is TGCGCCAGCAGCCCAACCCTTAGGGAGACCCAGTACTTC. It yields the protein CASSPTLRETQYF.

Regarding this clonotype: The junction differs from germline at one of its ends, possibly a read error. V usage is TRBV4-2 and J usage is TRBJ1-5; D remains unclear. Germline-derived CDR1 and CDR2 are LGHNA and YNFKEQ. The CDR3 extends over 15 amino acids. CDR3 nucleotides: TGTGCCAGCAGTCAAGACGGAAATAGCAATCAGCCCCAGCATTTT. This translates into CASSQDGNSNQPQHF.

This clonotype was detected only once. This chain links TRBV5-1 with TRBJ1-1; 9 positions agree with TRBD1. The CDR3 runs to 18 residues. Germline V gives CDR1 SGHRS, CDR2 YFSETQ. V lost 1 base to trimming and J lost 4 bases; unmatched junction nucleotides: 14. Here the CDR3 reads CASSLRVWGQGKGTEAFF. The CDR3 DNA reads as TGCGCCAGCAGCTTGAGGGTGTGGGGACAGGGCAAGGGCACTGAAGCTTTCTTT.